This TCR beta chain was identified in a study of beta chain features in type 1 diabetes. Overall study results and limits: Type 1 diabetes patients had TCRB CDR3s that were shorter (moderately but significantly so) in all four CD4+ subsets.

Expressed TCRB transcripts were sequenced because the entire RNA isolate underwent reverse transcription. Sequenced by immunoSEQ multiplex PCR; TCRdb stores in-frame clones only, minus some. Among about 180,000 clones listed, 6% to 9% were seen once. Germline CDR1 is MDHEN and CDR2 is SYDVKM. Trimming pared 5 bases from V and 1 base from J, leaving 16 bases between. The CDR3 consists of 16 residues. This clone was counted only a few times. Its antigen remains unknown. The specimen was central memory CD4+ T cells from blood. The receptor's source is a man aged 18 to 29 with type 1 diabetes. The chain recombines TRBV28 with TRBJ2-3; a possible D gene is TRBD2 (7 bases). CDR3 DNA: TGTGCCAGCAGTCCTGGGGGGGCTTCGGGCACAGATACGCAGTATTTT. It specifies CASSPGGASGTDTQYF.